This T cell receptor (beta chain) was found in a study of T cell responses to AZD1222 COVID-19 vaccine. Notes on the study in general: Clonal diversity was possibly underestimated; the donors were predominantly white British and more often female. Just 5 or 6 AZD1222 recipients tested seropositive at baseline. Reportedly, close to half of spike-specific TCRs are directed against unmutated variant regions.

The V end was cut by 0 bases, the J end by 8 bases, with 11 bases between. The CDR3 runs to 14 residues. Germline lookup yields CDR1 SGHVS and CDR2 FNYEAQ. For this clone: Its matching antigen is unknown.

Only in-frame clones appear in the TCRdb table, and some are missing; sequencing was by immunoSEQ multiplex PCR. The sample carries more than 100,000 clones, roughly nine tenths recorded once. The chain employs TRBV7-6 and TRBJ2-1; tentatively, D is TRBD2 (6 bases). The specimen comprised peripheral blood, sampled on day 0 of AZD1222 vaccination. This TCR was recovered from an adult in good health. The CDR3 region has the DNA TGTGCCAGCAGCTTAGCACCGGGAGTAGATGAGCAGTTCTTC. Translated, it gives CASSLAPGVDEQFF.